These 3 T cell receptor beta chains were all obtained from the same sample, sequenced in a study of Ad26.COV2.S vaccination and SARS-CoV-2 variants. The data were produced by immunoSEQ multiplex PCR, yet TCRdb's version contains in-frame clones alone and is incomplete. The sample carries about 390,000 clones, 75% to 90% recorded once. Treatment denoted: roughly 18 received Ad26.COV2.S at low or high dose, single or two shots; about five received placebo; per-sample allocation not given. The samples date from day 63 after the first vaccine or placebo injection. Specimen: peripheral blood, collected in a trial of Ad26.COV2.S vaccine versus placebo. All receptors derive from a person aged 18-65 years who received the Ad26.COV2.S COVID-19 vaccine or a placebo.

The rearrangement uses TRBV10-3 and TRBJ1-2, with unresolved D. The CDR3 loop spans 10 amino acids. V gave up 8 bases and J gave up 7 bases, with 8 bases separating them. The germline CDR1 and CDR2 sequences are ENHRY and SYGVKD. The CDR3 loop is CAIGYAGYTF. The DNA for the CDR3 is TGTGCCATCGGGTACGCTGGCTACACCTTC.

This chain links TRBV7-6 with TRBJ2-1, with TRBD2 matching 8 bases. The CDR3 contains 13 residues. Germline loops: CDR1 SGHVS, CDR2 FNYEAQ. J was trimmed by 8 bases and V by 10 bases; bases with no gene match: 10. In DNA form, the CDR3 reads TGTGCCACGTCGCGGGGGGCCGGGTATGAGCAGTTCTTC. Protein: CATSRGAGYEQFF.

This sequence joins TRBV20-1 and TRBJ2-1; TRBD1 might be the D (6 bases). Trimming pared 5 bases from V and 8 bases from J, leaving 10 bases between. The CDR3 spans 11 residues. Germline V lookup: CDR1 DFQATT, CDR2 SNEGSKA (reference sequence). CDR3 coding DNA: TGCAGTGCTGGACAGCTCTATGAGCAGTTCTTC. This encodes CSAGQLYEQFF.